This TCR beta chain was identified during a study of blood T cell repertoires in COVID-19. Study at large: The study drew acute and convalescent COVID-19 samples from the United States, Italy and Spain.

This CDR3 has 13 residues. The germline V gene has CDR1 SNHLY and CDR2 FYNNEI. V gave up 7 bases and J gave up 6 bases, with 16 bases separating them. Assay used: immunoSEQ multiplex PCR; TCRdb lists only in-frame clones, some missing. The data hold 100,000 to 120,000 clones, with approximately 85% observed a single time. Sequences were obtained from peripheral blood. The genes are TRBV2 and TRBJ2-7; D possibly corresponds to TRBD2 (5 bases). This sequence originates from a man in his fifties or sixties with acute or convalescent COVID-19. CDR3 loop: CASTASRRGEQYF. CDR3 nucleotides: TGTGCCAGCACCGCCTCTCGACGGGGCGAGCAGTACTTC.